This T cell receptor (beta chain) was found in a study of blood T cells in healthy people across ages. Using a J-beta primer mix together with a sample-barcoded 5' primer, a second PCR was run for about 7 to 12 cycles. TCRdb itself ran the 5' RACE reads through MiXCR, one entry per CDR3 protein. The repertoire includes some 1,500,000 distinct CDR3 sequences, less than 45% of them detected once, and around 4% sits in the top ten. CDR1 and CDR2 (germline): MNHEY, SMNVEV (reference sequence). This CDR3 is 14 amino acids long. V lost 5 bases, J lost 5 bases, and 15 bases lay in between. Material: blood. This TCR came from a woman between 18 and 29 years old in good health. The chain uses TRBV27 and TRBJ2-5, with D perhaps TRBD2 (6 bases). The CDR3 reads CASSGLASGETQYF. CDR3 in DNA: TGTGCCAGCAGTGGGCTAGCGTCCGGGGAGACCCAGTACTTC.